The clone carrying this T cell receptor (beta chain) turned up a few times. The entry originates in a study of cytomegalovirus exposure and HLA in healthy donors. Both 60 Vbeta primers and 13 Jbeta primers went into the PCR. The table came from immunoSEQ multiplex PCR; TCRdb's copy has only in-frame clones and leaves some out. The sample contains tens of thousands of clones, roughly a tenth of which appear only once. The CDR3 runs 14 residues. V shed 5 bases, J shed 2 bases, and the junction held 2 bases outside the gene matches. Germline CDR1 SGHTA, CDR2 FQGNSA. Sample: PBMCs. The receptor's source is a man between 60 and 75 years old in good health and CMV-seropositive. The rearrangement joins TRBV7-2 to TRBJ2-7; 11 bases match TRBD2. For the CDR3, the DNA is TGTGCCAGCAGCCGACTAGCGGGGCCCTACGAGCAGTACTTC. It is translated as CASSRLAGPYEQYF.